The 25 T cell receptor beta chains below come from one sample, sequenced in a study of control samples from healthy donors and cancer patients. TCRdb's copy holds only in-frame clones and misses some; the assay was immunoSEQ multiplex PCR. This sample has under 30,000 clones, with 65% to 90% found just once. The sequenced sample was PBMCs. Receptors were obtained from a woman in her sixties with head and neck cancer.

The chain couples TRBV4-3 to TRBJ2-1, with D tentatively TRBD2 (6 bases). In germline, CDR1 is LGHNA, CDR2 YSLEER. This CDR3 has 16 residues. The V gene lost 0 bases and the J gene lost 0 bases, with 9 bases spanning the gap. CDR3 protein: CASSQEFGSSYNEQFF. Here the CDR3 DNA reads TGCGCCAGCAGCCAAGAGTTCGGGAGCTCCTACAATGAGCAGTTCTTC.

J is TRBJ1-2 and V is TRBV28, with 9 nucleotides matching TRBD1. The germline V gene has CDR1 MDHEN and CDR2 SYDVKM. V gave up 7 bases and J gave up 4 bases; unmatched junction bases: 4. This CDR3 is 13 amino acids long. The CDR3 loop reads CASTDRGFYGYTF. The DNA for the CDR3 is TGTGCCAGCACGGACAGGGGATTCTATGGCTACACCTTC.

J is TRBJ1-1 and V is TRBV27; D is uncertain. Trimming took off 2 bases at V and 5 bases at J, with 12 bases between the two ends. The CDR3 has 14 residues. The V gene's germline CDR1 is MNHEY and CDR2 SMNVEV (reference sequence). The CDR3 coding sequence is TGTGCCAGCAGTTTAAGAGAACCGGGGACTGAAGCTTTCTTT. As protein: CASSLREPGTEAFF.

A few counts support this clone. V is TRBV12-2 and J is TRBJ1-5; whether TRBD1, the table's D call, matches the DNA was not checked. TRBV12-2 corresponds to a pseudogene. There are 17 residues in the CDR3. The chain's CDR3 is CASRSRAGQGANQPQHF. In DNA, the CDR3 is TGTGCAAGTCGCTCGAGGGCGGGACAGGGGGCCAATCAGCCCCAGCATTTT.

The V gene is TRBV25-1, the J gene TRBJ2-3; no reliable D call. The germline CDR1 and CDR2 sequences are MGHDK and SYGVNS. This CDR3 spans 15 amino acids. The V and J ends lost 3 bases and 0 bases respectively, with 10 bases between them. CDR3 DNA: TGTGCCAGCAGTGACCCTGTCACTAGCACAGATACGCAGTATTTT. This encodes CASSDPVTSTDTQYF.

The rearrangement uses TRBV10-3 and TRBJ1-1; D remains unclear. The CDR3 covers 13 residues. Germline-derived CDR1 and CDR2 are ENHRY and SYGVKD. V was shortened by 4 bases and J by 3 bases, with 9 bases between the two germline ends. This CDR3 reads CAISGGTDTEAFF. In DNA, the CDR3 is TGTGCCATCAGTGGGGGTACGGACACTGAAGCTTTCTTT.

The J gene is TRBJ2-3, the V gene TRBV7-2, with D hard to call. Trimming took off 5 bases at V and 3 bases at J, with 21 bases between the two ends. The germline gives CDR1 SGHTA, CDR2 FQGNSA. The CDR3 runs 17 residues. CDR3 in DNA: TGTGCCAGCAGCCCAAGACTTGGGTACAAGGTTACAGATACGCAGTATTTT. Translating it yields CASSPRLGYKVTDTQYF.

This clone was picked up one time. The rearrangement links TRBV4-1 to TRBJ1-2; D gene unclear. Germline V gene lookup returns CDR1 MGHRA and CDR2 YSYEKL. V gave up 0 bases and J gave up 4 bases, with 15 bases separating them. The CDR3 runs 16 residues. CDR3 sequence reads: CASSQEGPRRSYGYTF. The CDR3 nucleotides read TGCGCCAGCAGCCAAGAAGGGCCCAGGCGTAGCTATGGCTACACCTTC.

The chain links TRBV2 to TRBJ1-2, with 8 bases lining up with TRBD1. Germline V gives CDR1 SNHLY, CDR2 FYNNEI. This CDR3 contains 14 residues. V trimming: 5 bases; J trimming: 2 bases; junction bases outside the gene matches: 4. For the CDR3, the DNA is TGTGCCAGCAGTCAGCAGGGGGCCAACTATGGCTACACCTTC. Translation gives CASSQQGANYGYTF.

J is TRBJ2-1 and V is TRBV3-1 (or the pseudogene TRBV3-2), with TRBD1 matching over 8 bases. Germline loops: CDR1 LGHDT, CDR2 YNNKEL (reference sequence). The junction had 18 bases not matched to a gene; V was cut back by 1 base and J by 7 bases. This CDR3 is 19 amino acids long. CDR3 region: CASSQVSPMWTGPGNEQFF. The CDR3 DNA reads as TGTGCCAGCAGCCAAGTGAGCCCCATGTGGACAGGGCCCGGAAATGAGCAGTTCTTC.

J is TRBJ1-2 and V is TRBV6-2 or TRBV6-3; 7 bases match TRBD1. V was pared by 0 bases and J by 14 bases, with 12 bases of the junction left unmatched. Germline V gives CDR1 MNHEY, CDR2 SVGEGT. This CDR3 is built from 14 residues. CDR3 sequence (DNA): TGTGCCAGCAGTTACTCCGGGACAGCTCTATTGCCGACCTTC. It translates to CASSYSGTALLPTF.

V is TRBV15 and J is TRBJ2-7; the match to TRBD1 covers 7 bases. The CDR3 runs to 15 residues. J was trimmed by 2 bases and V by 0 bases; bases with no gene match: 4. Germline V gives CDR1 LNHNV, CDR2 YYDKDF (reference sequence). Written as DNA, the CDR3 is TGTGCCACCAGCAGAGATGAGGGGGCTACCTACGAGCAGTACTTC. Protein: CATSRDEGATYEQYF.

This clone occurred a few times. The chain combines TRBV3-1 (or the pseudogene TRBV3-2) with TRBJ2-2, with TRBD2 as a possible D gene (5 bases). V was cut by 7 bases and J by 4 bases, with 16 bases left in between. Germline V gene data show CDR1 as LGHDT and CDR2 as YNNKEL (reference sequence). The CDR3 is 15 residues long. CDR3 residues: CASKPNGLTTGELFF. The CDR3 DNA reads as TGTGCCAGCAAGCCGAACGGACTCACCACCGGGGAGCTGTTTTTT.

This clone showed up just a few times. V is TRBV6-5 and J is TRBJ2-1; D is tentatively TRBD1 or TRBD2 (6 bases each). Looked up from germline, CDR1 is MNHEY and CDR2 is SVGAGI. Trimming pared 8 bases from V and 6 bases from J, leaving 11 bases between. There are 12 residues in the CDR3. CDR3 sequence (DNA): TGTGCCAGCCGGGGGCTCCGCAATGAGCAGTTCTTC. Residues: CASRGLRNEQFF.

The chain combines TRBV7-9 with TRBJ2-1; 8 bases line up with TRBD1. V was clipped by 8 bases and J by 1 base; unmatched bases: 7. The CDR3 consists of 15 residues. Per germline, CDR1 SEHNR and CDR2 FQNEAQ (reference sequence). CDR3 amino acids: CASGLWTGSYNEQFF. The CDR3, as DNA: TGTGCCAGCGGATTATGGACAGGGTCCTACAATGAGCAGTTCTTC.

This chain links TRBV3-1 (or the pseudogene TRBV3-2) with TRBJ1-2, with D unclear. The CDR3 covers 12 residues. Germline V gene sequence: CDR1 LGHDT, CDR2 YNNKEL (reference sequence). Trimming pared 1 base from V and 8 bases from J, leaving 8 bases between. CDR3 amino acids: CASSQGVSGYTF. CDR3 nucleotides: TGTGCCAGCAGCCAAGGGGTCAGCGGCTACACCTTC.

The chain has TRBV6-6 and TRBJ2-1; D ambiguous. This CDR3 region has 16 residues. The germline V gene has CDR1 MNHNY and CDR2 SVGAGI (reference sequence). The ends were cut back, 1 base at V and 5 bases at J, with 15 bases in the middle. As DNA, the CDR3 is TGTGCCAGCAGTTACTTGAAGGGTTCTCAGAACAATGAGCAGTTCTTC. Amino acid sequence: CASSYLKGSQNNEQFF.

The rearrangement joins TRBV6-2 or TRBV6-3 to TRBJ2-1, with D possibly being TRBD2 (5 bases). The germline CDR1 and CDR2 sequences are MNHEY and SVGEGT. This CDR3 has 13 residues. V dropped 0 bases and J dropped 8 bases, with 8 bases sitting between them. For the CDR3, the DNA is TGTGCCAGCAGTTACTCGGGAGTGGATGAGCAGTTCTTC. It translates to CASSYSGVDEQFF.

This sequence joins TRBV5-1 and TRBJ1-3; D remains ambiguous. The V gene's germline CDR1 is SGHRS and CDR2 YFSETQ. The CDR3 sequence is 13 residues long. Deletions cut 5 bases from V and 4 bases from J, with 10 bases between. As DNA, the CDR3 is TGCGCCAGCAGGGCAGAGATAGGAAACACCATATATTTT. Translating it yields CASRAEIGNTIYF.

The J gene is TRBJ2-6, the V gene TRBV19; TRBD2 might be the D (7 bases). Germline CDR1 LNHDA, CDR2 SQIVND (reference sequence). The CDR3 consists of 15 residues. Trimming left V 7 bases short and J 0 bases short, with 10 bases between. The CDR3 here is CASKGGTSGANVLTF. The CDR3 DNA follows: TGTGCCAGTAAGGGGGGGACCTCTGGGGCCAACGTCCTGACTTTC.

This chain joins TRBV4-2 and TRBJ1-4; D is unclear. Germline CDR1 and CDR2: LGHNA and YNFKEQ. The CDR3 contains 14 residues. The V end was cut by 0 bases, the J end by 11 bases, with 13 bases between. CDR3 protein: CASSQDSWEEKLFF. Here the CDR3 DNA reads TGTGCCAGCAGCCAAGATAGTTGGGAGGAGAAACTGTTTTTT.

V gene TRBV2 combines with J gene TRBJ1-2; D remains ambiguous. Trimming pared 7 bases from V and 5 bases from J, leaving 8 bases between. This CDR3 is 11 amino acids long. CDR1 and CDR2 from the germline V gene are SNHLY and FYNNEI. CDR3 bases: TGTGCCAGCACTTCAGTGTATGGCTACACCTTC. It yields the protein CASTSVYGYTF.

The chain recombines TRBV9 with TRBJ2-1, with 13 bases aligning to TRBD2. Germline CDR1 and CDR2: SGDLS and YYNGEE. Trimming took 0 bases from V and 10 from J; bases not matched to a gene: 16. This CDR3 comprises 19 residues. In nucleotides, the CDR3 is TGTGCCAGCAGCGTAGGCCCCCACTACCGGACTAGCGGGAGACGAGAGCAGTTCTTC. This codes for CASSVGPHYRTSGRREQFF.

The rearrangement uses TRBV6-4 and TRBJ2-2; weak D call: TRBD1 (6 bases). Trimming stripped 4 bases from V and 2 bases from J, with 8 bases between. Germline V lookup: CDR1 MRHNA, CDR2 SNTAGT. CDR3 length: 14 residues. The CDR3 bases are TGTGCCAGCAGTGGGACAGAAAACACCGGGGAGCTGTTTTTT. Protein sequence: CASSGTENTGELFF.

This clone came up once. This CDR3 is CASSYPGTGTYEQYF. The CDR3 coding sequence is TGTGCCAGCAGTTACCCCGGGACAGGGACCTACGAGCAGTACTTC. The chain has TRBV6-5 and TRBJ2-7; 9 nucleotides agree with TRBD1. Germline CDR1 reads MNHEY; CDR2 reads SVGAGI. The ends lost 2 bases at V and 2 bases at J; junction bases unmatched: 4. CDR3 length equals 15 residues.